Sequencing of this T cell receptor beta chain was carried out in a study of low-dose radiotherapy and immunotherapy resistance in tumors. About the study: Patients took aspirin 300 mg by mouth once daily. This continued for four cycles, starting on cycle 1 day 1.

Gene-specific TRAV and TRBV primers were used for first-strand cDNA, covering alpha and beta chains. TCRs were put through approximately 20 PCR cycles of amplification with Phusion. A constant-region primer and the V-primer adapter served as the primer pair. In vitro transcription amplified the mRNA that had been isolated. TCRdb fed the reads into MiXCR, producing one record per CDR3 protein. The sample lists about 7,300 distinct CDR3 sequences, roughly 57% occurring once. The V and J ends lost 3 bases and 6 bases, in that order; junction bases with no gene match: 7. The CDR3 is 14 amino acids. The V gene's germline CDR1 is SGHNT and CDR2 YYREEE (reference sequence). Donors were administered nivolumab, ipilimumab, aspirin and low-dose cyclophosphamide, together with low-dose radiotherapy. Those eligible were patients bearing advanced solid tumors lacking tumor-infiltrating lymphocytes.

The clonotype comes from a human donor with advanced metastatic prostate, ovarian, gallbladder or colorectal cancer (not recorded which). This table probably holds off-target reads from a library built for another chain. The chain has TRBV5-4 and TRBJ1-2; TRBD1 aligns across 8 bases. CDR3 bases: TGTGCCAGCAGCTCGACGCAGGGGGCGGATGGCTACACCTTC. It codes for CASSSTQGADGYTF.